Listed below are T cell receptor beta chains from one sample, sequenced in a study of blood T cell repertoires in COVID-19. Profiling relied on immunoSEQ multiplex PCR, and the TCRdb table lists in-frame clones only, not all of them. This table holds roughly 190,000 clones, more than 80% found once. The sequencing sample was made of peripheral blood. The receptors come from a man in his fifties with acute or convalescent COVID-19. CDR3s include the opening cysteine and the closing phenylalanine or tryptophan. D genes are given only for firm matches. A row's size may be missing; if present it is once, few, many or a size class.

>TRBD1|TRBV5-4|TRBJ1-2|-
TGTGCCAGCAGCTTGGCACGGACAGGGGGGTATGGCTACACCTTC
CASSLARTGGYGYTF
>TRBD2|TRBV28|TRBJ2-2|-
TGTGCCAGCAGTTCCTCGACTAGCGGGAGTAATGGCGCCGGGGAGCTGTTTTTT
CASSSSTSGSNGAGELFF
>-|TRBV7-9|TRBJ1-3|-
TGTGCCAGCAGCGCAAAACACATACAGGGTTCGGGCACCATATATTTT
CASSAKHIQGSGTIYF
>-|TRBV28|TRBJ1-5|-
TGTGCCAGCAGTCTCACTGGGTGGGAGGAGCCCCAGCATTTT
CASSLTGWEEPQHF
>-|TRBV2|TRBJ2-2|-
TGTGCCACCAAGGGAGGGGGTTCTGTCACCGGGGAGCTGTTTTTT
CATKGGGSVTGELFF
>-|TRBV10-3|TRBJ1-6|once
TGTGCCATCACAGGGGAGCCGAGTAATTCACCCCTCCACTTT
CAITGEPSNSPLHF
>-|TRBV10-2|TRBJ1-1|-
TGCGCCAGCAGTGAACCCCCTGACATAACGTTGGTGCCTGAAGCTTTCTTT
CASSEPPDITLVPEAFF
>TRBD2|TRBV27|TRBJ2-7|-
TGTGCCAGCAGTTCATGGGGGGGCTACGAGCAGTACTTC
CASSSWGGYEQYF
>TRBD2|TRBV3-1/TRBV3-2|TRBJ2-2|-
TGTGCCAGCAGCCAAGAGGGACTAGCGGGAAAAACGAACACCGGGGAGCTGTTTTTT
CASSQEGLAGKTNTGELFF
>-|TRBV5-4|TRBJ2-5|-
TGTGCCAGCAGCTTGGCACAGGATGGAGAGACCCAGTACTTC
CASSLAQDGETQYF